Here is one T cell receptor beta chain with its context. Antigen unknown. The data stem from a study of graft-versus-host responses after intestinal transplantation. About the study: Each recipient received a multivisceral, liver-intestinal, or isolated intestinal graft. Study-wide results and limits: Some patients had graft-donor T cell macrochimerism, and their allografts showed high graft-versus-host to host-versus-graft clonal ratios. Researchers found peak circulating GvH clone levels linked to early post-transplant HvG declines. The marrow of recipients harbored GvH clones, and ileum or blood showed some of them first.

Germline CDR1 and CDR2: MGHRA and YSYEKL. The CDR3 is made up of 17 amino acids. Data came from immunoSEQ multiplex PCR; TCRdb stores just in-frame clones and leaves some out. Found here are over 85,000 clones, approximately 95% of them singletons; the top ten hold over 0.45%. The receptor was isolated from a human donor who received an intestinal transplant. This specimen was unstimulated CD8+ T cells sorted from spleen or lymph node cells, taken before intestinal transplant. The rearrangement uses TRBV4-1 and TRBJ2-5, with D possibly TRBD1 on 6 matching bases. Matching the DNA end better, TRBJ2-7 makes the J call doubtful. CDR3 DNA: TGCGCCAGCAGCCGAACAAGGGGGAGCCAGATCGCCTACGAGCAGTACTTC. This sequence encodes CASSRTRGSQIAYEQYF.